This TCR beta chain was captured in a study of blood T cell repertoires in COVID-19. The overall study: Sources were T cells, B-cell-depleted T cells, or PBMCs; the material itself was cDNA or gDNA.

Clones were sequenced by immunoSEQ multiplex PCR, and TCRdb holds only the in-frame ones, with some missing. The profile covers about 95,000 clones, with approximately 91% appearing a single time and roughly 3.5% taken by the ten largest. Germline CDR1 and CDR2: SNHLY and FYNNEI. The CDR3 extends over 14 amino acids. After removal of 11 bases from V and 3 bases from J, the junction contained 7 bases not matched to a gene. The sample consisted of peripheral blood. The rearrangement links TRBV2 to TRBJ1-3, with 10 positions matching TRBD1. This clonotype was sampled from a woman in her 70s with acute or convalescent COVID-19. As DNA, the CDR3 is TGTGCCGGATCCGGGACAGGGGTTGGAAACACCATATATTTT. Amino acids: CAGSGTGVGNTIYF.